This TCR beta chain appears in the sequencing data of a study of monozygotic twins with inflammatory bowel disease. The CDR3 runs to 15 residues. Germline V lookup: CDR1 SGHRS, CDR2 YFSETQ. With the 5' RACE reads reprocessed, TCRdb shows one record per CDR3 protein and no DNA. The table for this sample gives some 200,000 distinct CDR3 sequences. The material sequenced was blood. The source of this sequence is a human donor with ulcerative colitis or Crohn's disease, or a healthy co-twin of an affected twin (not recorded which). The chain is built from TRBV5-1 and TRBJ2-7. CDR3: CASSETFGAPYEQYF.